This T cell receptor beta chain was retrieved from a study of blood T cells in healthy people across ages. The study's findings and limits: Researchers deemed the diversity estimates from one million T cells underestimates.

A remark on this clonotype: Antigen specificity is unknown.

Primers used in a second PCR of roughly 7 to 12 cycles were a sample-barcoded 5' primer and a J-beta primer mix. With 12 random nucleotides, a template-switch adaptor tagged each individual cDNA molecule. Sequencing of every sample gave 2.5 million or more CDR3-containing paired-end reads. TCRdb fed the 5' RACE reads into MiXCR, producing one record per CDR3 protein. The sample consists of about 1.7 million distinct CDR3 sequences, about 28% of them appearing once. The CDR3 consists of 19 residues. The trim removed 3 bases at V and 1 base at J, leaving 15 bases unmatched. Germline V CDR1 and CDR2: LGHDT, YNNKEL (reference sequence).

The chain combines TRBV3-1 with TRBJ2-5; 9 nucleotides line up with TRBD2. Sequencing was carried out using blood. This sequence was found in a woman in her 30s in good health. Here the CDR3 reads CASSHPKAASGALQETQYF. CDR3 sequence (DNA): TGTGCCAGCAGCCACCCCAAGGCGGCTAGCGGGGCCCTCCAAGAGACCCAGTACTTC.